This T cell receptor beta chain was identified in a study of cytomegalovirus exposure and HLA in healthy donors. V lost 4 bases, J lost 7 bases, and 8 bases lay in between. The length of the CDR3 is 12 residues. Germline loops: CDR1 SNHLY, CDR2 FYNNEI. The PCR contained 60 Vbeta and 13 Jbeta primers. The table came from immunoSEQ multiplex PCR; TCRdb's copy has only in-frame clones and leaves some out. Of about 160,000 clones listed, around three quarters are singletons. The sample consisted of PBMCs. The sequence was obtained from a woman in her thirties or forties in good health and CMV-seronegative. This chain links TRBV2 with TRBJ2-1; unclear D gene. CDR3 loop: CASSANSNEQFF. CDR3 in DNA: TGTGCCAGCAGTGCTAATTCAAATGAGCAGTTCTTC.